Sequencing of this T cell receptor beta chain was carried out in a study of glioma-infiltrating T cells. The CDR3 extends over 13 amino acids. V dropped 6 bases and J dropped 1 base, with 10 bases sitting between them. The V gene's germline CDR1 is SGDLS and CDR2 YYNGEE. Using RNA template, CDR3s of TCR alpha and beta were amplified with iRepertoire arm-PCR. Each CDR3 protein is one row after TCRdb ran MiXCR on the multiplex PCR reads. The repertoire holds fewer than 250,000 distinct CDR3 sequences, with approximately 30% as singletons. The receptor comes from a human donor with low-grade glioma or glioblastoma, undergoing nonglioma brain surgery, or in good health (not recorded which). The sample taken for sequencing was glioma tissue, nonneoplastic brain tissue, or PBMCs (not recorded which). The gene calls are TRBV9 and TRBJ1-1; D uncertain. The chain's CDR3 is CASIAAPNTEAFF. For the CDR3, the DNA is TGTGCCAGCATCGCCGCACCGAACACTGAAGCTTTCTTT.